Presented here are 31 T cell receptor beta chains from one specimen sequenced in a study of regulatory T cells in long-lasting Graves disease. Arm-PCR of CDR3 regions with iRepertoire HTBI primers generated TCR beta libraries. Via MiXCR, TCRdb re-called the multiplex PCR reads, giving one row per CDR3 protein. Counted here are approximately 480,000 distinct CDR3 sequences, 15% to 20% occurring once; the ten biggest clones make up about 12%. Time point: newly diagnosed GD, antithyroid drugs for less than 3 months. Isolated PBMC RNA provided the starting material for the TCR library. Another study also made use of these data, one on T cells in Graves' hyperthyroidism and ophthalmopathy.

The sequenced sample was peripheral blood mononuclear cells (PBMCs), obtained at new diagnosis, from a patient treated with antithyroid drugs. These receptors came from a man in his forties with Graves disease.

CDR3 coding DNA: TGCAGCGTTGAAGATGGCGCGACAGTGAACACTGAAGCTTTCTTT. Protein product: CSVEDGATVNTEAFF. The V gene is TRBV29-1, the J gene TRBJ1-1; tentative D call: TRBD1 (5 bases). The germline V gene has CDR1 SQVTM and CDR2 ANQGSEA. Deletions cut 0 bases from V and 0 bases from J, with 11 bases between. This CDR3 is built from 15 residues.

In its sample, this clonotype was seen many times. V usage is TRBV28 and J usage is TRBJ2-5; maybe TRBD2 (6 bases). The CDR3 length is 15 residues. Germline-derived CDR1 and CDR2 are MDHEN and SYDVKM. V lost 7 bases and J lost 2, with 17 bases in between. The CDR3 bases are TGTGCCAGCACTGGGCAAGCGGGTTCGCAAGAGACCCAGTACTTC. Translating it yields CASTGQAGSQETQYF.

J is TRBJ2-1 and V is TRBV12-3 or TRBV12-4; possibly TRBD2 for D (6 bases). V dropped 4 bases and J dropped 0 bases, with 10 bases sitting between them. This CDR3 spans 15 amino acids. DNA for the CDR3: TGTGCCAGCAGTTCCGGCGGGGCCTCCTACAATGAGCAGTTCTTC. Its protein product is CASSSGGASYNEQFF.

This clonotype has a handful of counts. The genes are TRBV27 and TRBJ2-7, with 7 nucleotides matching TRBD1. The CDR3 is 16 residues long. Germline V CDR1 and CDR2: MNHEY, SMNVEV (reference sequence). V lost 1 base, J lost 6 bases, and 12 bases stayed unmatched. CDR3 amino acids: CASSLWAGTAPGEQYF. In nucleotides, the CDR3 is TGTGCCAGCAGTTTATGGGCAGGGACAGCACCGGGCGAGCAGTACTTC.

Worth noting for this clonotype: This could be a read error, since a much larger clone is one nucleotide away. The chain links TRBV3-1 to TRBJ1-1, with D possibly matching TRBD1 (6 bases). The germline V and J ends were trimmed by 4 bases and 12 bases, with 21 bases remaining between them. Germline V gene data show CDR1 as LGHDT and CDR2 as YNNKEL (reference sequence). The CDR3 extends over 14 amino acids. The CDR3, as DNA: TGTGCCAGCAGCCGGGGACCAGGGGAGTCGGACTCTTTCTTT. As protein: CASSRGPGESDSFF.

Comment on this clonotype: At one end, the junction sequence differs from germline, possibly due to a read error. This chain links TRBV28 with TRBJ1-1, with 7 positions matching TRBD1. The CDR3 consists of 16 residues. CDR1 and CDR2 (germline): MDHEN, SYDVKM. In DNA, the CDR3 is TGTGCCAGCAGTCCGACAGGGAGCCTCCTGAACACTGAAGCTTCCTTT. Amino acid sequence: CASSPTGSLLNTEASF.

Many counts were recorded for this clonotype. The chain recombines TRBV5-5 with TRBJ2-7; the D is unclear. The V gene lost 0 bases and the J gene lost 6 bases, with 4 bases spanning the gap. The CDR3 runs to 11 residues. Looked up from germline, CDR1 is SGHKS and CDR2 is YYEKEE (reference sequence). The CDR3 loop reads CASSLGLEQYF. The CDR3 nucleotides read TGTGCCAGCAGCTTGGGTCTCGAGCAGTACTTC. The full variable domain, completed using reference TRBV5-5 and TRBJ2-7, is DAGVTQSPTHLIKTRGQQVTLRCSPISGHKSVSWYQQVLGQGPQFIFQYYEKEERGRGNFPDRFSARQFPNYSSELNVNALLLGDSALYLCASSLGLEQYFGPGTRLTVT.

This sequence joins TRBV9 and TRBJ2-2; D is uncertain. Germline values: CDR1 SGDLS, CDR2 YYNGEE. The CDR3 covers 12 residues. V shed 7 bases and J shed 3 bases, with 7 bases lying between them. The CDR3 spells CASARDTGELFF. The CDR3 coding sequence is TGTGCCAGCGCACGGGACACCGGGGAGCTGTTTTTT.

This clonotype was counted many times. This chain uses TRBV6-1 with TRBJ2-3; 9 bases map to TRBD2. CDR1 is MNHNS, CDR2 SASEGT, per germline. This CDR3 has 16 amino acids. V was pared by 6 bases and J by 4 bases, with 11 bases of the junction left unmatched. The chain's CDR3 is CASSPTAGGPADTQYF. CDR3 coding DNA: TGTGCCAGCAGCCCCACAGCGGGAGGCCCTGCAGATACGCAGTATTTT.

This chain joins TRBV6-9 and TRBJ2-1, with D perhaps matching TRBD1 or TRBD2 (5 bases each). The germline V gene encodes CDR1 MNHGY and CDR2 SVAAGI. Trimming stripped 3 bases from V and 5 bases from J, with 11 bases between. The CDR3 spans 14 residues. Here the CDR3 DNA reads TGTGCCAGCAGTTACGCTTGGGGGAACAATGAGCAGTTCTTC. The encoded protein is CASSYAWGNNEQFF.

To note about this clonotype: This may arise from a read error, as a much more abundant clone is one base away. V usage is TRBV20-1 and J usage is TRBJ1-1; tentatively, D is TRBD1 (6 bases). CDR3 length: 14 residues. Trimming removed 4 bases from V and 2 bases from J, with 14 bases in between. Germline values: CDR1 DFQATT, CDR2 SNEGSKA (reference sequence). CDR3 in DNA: TGCAGTGCTATTGGGGGGGCAGCCAACACTGAAGCTTTCTTT. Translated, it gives CSAIGGAANTEAFF.

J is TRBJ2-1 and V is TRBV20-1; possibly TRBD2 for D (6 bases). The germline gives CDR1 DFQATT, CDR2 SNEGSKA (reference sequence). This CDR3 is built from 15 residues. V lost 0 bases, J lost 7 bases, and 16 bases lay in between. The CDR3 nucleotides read TGCAGTGCTAGAGATTACGGGAGAAGCCTTAATGAGCAGTTCTTC. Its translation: CSARDYGRSLNEQFF.

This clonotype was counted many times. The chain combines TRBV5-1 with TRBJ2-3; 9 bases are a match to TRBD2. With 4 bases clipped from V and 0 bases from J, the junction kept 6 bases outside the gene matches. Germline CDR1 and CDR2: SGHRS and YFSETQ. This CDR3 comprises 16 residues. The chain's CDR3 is CASSLPSGTSTDTQYF. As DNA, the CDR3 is TGCGCCAGCAGCCTACCTAGCGGGACGAGCACAGATACGCAGTATTTT.

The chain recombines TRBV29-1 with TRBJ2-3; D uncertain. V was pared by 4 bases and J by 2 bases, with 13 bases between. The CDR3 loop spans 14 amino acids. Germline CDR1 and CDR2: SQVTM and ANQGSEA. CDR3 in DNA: TGCAGCGTTGGGCACGATAGAATCACAGATACGCAGTATTTT. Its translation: CSVGHDRITDTQYF.

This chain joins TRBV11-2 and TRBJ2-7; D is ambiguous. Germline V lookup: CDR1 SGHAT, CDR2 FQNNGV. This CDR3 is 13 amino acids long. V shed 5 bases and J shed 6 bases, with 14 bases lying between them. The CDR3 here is CASSLLLRGEQYF. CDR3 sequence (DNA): TGTGCCAGCAGCCTCTTGCTTAGAGGCGAGCAGTACTTC. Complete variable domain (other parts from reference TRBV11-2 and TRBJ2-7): EAGVAQSPRYKIIEKRQSVAFWCNPISGHATLYWYQQILGQGPKLLIQFQNNGVVDDSQLPKDRFSAERLKGVDSTLKIQPAKLEDSAVYLCASSLLLRGEQYFGPGTRLTVT.

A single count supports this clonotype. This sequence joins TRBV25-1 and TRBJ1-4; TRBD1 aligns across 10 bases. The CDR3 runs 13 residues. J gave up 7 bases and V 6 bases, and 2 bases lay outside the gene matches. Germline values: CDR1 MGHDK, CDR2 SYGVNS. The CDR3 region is CASRDRGPEKLFF. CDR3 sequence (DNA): TGTGCCAGCAGAGACAGGGGGCCTGAAAAACTGTTTTTT. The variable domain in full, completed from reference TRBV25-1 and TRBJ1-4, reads EADIYQTPRYLVIGTGKKITLECSQTMGHDKMYWYQQDPGMELHLIHYSYGVNSTEKGDLSSESTVSRIRTEHFPLTLESARPSHTSQYLCASRDRGPEKLFFGSGTQLSVL.

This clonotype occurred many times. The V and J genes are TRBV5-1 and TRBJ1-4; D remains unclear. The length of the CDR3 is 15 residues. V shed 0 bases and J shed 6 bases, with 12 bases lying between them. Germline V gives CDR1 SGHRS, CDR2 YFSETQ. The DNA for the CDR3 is TGCGCCAGCAGCTTGGGCGGAGGCAAGGATGAAAAACTGTTTTTT. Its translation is CASSLGGGKDEKLFF.

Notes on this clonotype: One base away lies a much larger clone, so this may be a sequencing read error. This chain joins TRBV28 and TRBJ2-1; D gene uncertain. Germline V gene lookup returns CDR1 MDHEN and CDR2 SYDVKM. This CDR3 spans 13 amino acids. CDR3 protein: CASTFSSFNEQFF. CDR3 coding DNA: TGTGCCAGCACTTTTAGCTCCTTCAATGAGCAGTTCTTC.

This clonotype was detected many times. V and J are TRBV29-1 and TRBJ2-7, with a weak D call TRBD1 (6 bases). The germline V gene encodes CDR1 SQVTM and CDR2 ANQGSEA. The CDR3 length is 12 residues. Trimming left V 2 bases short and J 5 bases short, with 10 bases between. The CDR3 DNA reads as TGCAGCGTTGAAACAGGGAGCCACGAGCAGTACTTC. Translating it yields CSVETGSHEQYF.

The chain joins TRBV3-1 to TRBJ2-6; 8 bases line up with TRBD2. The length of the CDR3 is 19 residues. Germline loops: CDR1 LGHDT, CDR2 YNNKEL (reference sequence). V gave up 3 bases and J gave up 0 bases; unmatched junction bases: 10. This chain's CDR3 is CASSHGIAGLSSGANVLTF. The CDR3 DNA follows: TGTGCCAGCAGCCATGGTATAGCGGGACTCAGCTCTGGGGCCAACGTCCTGACTTTC.

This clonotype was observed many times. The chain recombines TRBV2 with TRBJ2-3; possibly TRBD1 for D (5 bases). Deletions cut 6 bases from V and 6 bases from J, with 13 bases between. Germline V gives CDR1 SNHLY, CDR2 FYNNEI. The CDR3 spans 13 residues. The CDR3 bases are TGTGCCAGCAGCGCTCAGGGCGAGGATACGCAGTATTTT. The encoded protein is CASSAQGEDTQYF. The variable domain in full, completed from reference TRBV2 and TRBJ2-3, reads EPEVTQTPSHQVTQMGQEVILRCVPISNHLYFYWYRQILGQKVEFLVSFYNNEISEKSEIFDDQFSVERPDGSNFTLKIRSTKLEDSAMYFCASSAQGEDTQYFGPGTRLTVL.

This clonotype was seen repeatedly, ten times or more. In DNA form, the CDR3 reads TGTGCCATCAGTGATACCCGACCCGGACTAGCGGGAAGGAATGAGCAGTTCTTC. This codes for CAISDTRPGLAGRNEQFF. The chain recombines TRBV10-3 with TRBJ2-1, with 12 bases matching TRBD2. Germline-derived CDR1 and CDR2 are ENHRY and SYGVKD. This CDR3 spans 18 amino acids. V was clipped by 3 bases and J by 7 bases; unmatched bases: 13.

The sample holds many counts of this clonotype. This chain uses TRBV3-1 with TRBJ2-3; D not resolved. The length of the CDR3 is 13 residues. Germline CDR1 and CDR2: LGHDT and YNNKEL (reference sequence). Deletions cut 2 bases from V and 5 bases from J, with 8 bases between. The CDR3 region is CASSQSTLDTQYF. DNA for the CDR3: TGTGCCAGCAGCCAATCAACTTTAGATACGCAGTATTTT.

CDR3 DNA sequence: TGTGCCAGCAGCCTCGCTCCTTCAACTAATGAAAAACTGTTTTTT. This codes for CASSLAPSTNEKLFF. V and J are TRBV14 and TRBJ1-4; unclear D gene. The CDR3 runs to 15 residues. Germline values: CDR1 SGHDN, CDR2 FVKESK. The V end lost 4 bases, the J end lost 0 bases, and 9 bases lay between the germline ends.

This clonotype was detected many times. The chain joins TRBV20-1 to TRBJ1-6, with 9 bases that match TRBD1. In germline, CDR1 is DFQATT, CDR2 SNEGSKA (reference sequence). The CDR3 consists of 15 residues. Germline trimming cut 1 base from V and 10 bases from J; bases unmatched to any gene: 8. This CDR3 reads CSARGGGTGLSPLHF. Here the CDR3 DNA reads TGCAGTGCTAGAGGAGGGGGGACAGGGCTATCACCCCTCCACTTT.

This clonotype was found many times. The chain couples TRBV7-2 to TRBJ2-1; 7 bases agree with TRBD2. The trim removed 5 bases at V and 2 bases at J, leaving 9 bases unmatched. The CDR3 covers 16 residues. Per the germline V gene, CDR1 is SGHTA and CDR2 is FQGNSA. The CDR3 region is CASSGGPGLPYNEQFF. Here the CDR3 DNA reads TGTGCCAGCAGCGGAGGACCGGGACTACCCTACAATGAGCAGTTCTTC.

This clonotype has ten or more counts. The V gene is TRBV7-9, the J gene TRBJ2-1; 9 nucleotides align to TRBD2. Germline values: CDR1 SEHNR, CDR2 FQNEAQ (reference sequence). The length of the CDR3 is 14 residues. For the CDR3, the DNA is TGTGCAGACTTCGCGGCTAGCGGGGTCCATGAGCAGTTCTTC. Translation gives CADFAASGVHEQFF.

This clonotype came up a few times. The CDR3 here is CASRPGGSASGANVLTF. The CDR3 DNA is TGTGCCAGCAGGCCCGGCGGGAGTGCCTCTGGGGCCAACGTCCTGACTTTC. The chain is built from TRBV7-3 and TRBJ2-6; the match to TRBD2 covers 7 bases. The germline gives CDR1 SGHTA, CDR2 FQGTGA. V shed 6 bases and J 0 bases; nucleotides not matched to a gene: 8. The CDR3 contains 17 residues.

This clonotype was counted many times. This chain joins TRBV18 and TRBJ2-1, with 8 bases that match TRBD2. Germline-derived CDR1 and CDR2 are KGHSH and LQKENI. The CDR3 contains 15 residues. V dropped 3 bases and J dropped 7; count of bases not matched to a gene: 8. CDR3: CASSPLDSGKNEQFF. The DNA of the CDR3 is TGTGCCAGCTCACCGCTTGATAGCGGGAAGAATGAGCAGTTCTTC.

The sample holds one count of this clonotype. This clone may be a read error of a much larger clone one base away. In nucleotides, the CDR3 is TGTGCCAGCAGTGCGCAGGAGCTCGAGCAGTTCTTC. This sequence encodes CASSAQELEQFF. J is TRBJ2-1 and V is TRBV2; D remains ambiguous. CDR1 is SNHLY, CDR2 FYNNEI, per germline. V gave up 4 bases and J gave up 10 bases, with 11 bases separating them. CDR3 size: 12 residues.

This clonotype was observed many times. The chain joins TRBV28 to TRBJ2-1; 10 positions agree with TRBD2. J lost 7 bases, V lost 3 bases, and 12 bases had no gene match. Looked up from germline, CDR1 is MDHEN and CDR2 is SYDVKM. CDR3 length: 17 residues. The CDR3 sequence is CASSLLNQIAGGNEQFF. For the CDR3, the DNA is TGTGCCAGCAGTTTGCTAAACCAAATAGCGGGAGGAAATGAGCAGTTCTTC.